This entry lists 18 T cell receptor beta chains sequenced from one sample in a study of blood T cell repertoires in COVID-19. Only in-frame clones appear in the TCRdb table, and some are missing; sequencing was by immunoSEQ multiplex PCR. The sample carries 200,000 to 250,000 clones, about nine tenths recorded once. The sequenced sample was peripheral blood. These receptors were taken from a woman in her sixties or seventies with acute or convalescent COVID-19.

The chain recombines TRBV15 with TRBJ2-6; D is undetermined. The CDR3 contains 14 residues. V lost 3 bases, J lost 2 bases, and 5 bases lay in between. The germline V gene encodes CDR1 LNHNV and CDR2 YYDKDF (reference sequence). In DNA, the CDR3 is TGTGCCACCAGCAGGCGGACTGGGGCCAACGTCCTGACTTTC. Translating it yields CATSRRTGANVLTF.

This chain links TRBV5-4 with TRBJ2-3; maybe TRBD2 (5 bases). V shed 0 bases and J shed 4 bases, with 9 bases lying between them. Germline CDR1 and CDR2: SGHNT and YYREEE (reference sequence). The CDR3 covers 14 residues. The CDR3 here is CASSLARGPDTQYF. In DNA form, the CDR3 reads TGTGCCAGCAGCTTGGCGCGCGGGCCAGATACGCAGTATTTT.

The chain carries TRBV4-3 and TRBJ2-7; 7 bases are shared with TRBD2. V was clipped by 0 bases and J by 0 bases; unmatched bases: 8. The CDR3 runs to 17 residues. The germline V gene has CDR1 LGHNA and CDR2 YSLEER. The CDR3 here is CASSQEAWGGPSYEQYF. In DNA form, the CDR3 reads TGCGCCAGCAGCCAAGAAGCTTGGGGAGGGCCCTCCTACGAGCAGTACTTC.

The V and J genes are TRBV10-3 and TRBJ1-5; no clear D gene. The CDR3 runs 15 residues. With 2 bases removed from V and 0 bases from J, the gap between germline ends came to 8 bases. Germline V CDR1 and CDR2: ENHRY, SYGVKD. The chain's CDR3 is CAISEGQDSNQPQHF. CDR3 nucleotides: TGTGCCATCAGTGAGGGTCAGGATAGCAATCAGCCCCAGCATTTT.

This clone was seen a single time. The chain joins TRBV18 to TRBJ2-1, with 8 bases lining up with TRBD1. Germline loops: CDR1 KGHSH, CDR2 LQKENI. This CDR3 has 13 amino acids. The V segment lost 3 bases and the J segment 5 bases; nucleotides outside the gene matches: 0. CDR3 nucleotides: TGTGCCAGCTCACCGGACAGGGACAATGAGCAGTTCTTC. Translated: CASSPDRDNEQFF.

This chain uses TRBV11-2 with TRBJ1-3, with no clear D. Germline V CDR1 and CDR2: SGHAT, FQNNGV. The CDR3 contains 11 residues. V was trimmed by 7 bases and J by 11 bases, leaving 12 bases between them. The CDR3, as DNA: TGTGCCAGCACCTCGGAGGGAGCCATATATTTT. Protein product: CASTSEGAIYF.

This clone was picked up one time. The chain has TRBV18 and TRBJ2-1, with D possibly matching TRBD1 (5 bases). Per germline, CDR1 KGHSH and CDR2 LQKENI. Trimming shortened V by 1 base and J by 9 bases, and 16 bases separated the two germline ends. This CDR3 contains 15 residues. CDR3: CASSPQGHPGGEQFF. For the CDR3, the DNA is TGTGCCAGCTCACCACAAGGACATCCTGGCGGTGAGCAGTTCTTC.

The rearrangement joins TRBV19 to TRBJ1-6; D is unresolved. The CDR3 is made up of 15 amino acids. Germline V gene lookup returns CDR1 LNHDA and CDR2 SQIVND (reference sequence). Trimming removed 4 bases at V and 7 bases at J, with 14 bases between. CDR3 DNA sequence: TGTGCCAGTAGTAGTCAGGCCTCGGCCAATTCACCCCTCCACTTT. It codes for CASSSQASANSPLHF. Supplemented by reference TRBV19 and TRBJ1-6, the full variable domain reads DGGITQSPKYLFRKEGQNVTLSCEQNLNHDAMYWYRQDPGQGLRLIYYSQIVNDFQKGDIAEGYSVSREKKESFPLTVTSAQKNPTAFYLCASSSQASANSPLHFGNGTRLTVT.

The rearrangement joins TRBV6-6 to TRBJ2-7, with 10 bases matching TRBD1. CDR3 length: 15 amino acids. V shed 3 bases and J 6 bases; nucleotides not matched to a gene: 8. CDR1 MNHNY and CDR2 SVGAGI come from the germline V gene (reference sequence). The CDR3 region is CASSYQGQGNGEQYF. DNA of the CDR3: TGTGCCAGCAGTTATCAGGGACAGGGGAACGGCGAGCAGTACTTC.

The chain links TRBV6-2 or TRBV6-3 to TRBJ1-5; 8 nucleotides line up with TRBD1. The germline CDR1 and CDR2 sequences are MNHEY and SVGEGT. The CDR3 has 17 amino acids. V dropped 0 bases and J dropped 5; count of bases not matched to a gene: 9. The CDR3 DNA sequence: TGTGCCAGCAGTTACTCGGAGGGACAGGTAAGGGATCAGCCCCAGCATTTT. This sequence encodes CASSYSEGQVRDQPQHF.

V and J are TRBV7-3 and TRBJ1-1, with 7 positions matching TRBD1. Losses at the gene ends were 5 bases for V and 3 bases for J; bases not matched to a gene: 12. Germline lookup yields CDR1 SGHTA and CDR2 FQGTGA. The CDR3 totals 16 residues. This chain's CDR3 is CASSPDRNQFHTEAFF. Written as DNA, the CDR3 is TGTGCCAGCAGCCCGGACAGGAACCAGTTCCACACTGAAGCTTTCTTT.

This chain connects TRBV18 to TRBJ2-1; D is unresolved. Germline CDR1 is KGHSH and CDR2 is LQKENI. The CDR3 is made up of 17 amino acids. Trimming shortened V by 3 bases and J by 0 bases, and 15 bases separated the two germline ends. The CDR3 spells CASSPLGSLSSYNEQFF. The CDR3 DNA reads TGTGCCAGCTCACCGTTAGGTAGCCTAAGCTCCTACAATGAGCAGTTCTTC.

J is TRBJ2-5 and V is TRBV3-1 (or the pseudogene TRBV3-2); 8 bases fit TRBD2. Germline V gives CDR1 LGHDT, CDR2 YNNKEL (reference sequence). The CDR3 has 14 amino acids. The junction had 4 bases not matched to a gene; V was cut back by 6 bases and J by 1 base. CDR3 in amino acids: CASRTGTSQETQYF. The CDR3 bases are TGTGCCAGCAGGACCGGGACTAGCCAAGAGACCCAGTACTTC.

V is TRBV5-8 and J is TRBJ2-3; 8 positions match TRBD1. J lost 1 base, V lost 4 bases, and 5 bases had no gene match. The CDR3 runs 15 residues. The germline V gene has CDR1 SGHTS and CDR2 YDEGEE. DNA of the CDR3: TGTGCCAGCAGCAGAGGACAGGGAGGCACAGATACGCAGTATTTT. It encodes CASSRGQGGTDTQYF.

CDR3 nucleotide sequence: TGTGCCATCAGTAGAGACAGGGGAGGTGGGGGCTACACCTTC. Its protein product is CAISRDRGGGGYTF. V is TRBV10-3 and J is TRBJ1-2, with TRBD1 matching 8 bases. Trimming cost V 5 bases and J 8 bases; bases outside gene matches: 10. The V gene's germline CDR1 is ENHRY and CDR2 SYGVKD. The length of the CDR3 is 14 residues.

V usage is TRBV28 and J usage is TRBJ2-1; D is unclear. Looked up from germline, CDR1 is MDHEN and CDR2 is SYDVKM. V lost 6 bases and J 9 bases, leaving 15 bases between the germline ends. The CDR3 sequence is 13 residues long. CDR3 coding DNA: TGTGCCAGCAGACCCGCCTCTAGATTTGAGCAGTTCTTC. It codes for CASRPASRFEQFF.

The chain joins TRBV3-1 (or the pseudogene TRBV3-2) to TRBJ2-7, with D maybe TRBD1 (6 bases). Per germline, CDR1 LGHDT and CDR2 YNNKEL (reference sequence). The CDR3 length is 15 residues. The ends were cut back, 3 bases at V and 3 bases at J, with 15 bases in the middle. The CDR3 bases are TGTGCCAGCAGCCAGATCGGACGGACAGACTACGAGCAGTACTTC. Its protein is CASSQIGRTDYEQYF.

The V and J genes are TRBV4-2 and TRBJ2-2, with 12 bases fitting TRBD2. Trimming cost V 3 bases and J 5 bases; bases outside gene matches: 1. This CDR3 is 15 amino acids long. Germline CDR1 reads LGHNA; CDR2 reads YNFKEQ. The CDR3 DNA sequence: TGTGCCAGCAGCCACGGGACTAGCGGGACCGGGGAGCTGTTTTTT. This sequence encodes CASSHGTSGTGELFF.